The clone carrying this TCR beta chain was counted only a few times. Amplification of TCR beta CDR3 regions used RNA as the template. The HTBI primer set served for first-round RT-PCR of the TCR CDR3. TCRdb independently ran MiXCR on the multiplex PCR reads; one entry per CDR3 protein. The repertoire holds around 340,000 distinct CDR3 sequences, approximately 13% seen once, with around 24% in the top ten. V lost 3 bases and J 9 bases, leaving 23 bases between the germline ends. The germline V gene has CDR1 WSHSY and CDR2 SAAADI. The CDR3 length is 16 residues. The data were taken from a study of T cells in Graves' hyperthyroidism and ophthalmopathy.

The clonotype comes from a woman aged 25 to 39 with Graves' hyperthyroidism. This rearrangement joins TRBV10-2 to TRBJ1-1; no reliable D call. Material: blood. The CDR3, as DNA: TGCGCCAGCAGTGATCAAGAGGTTGGGTGGGTAGGCAAAGCTTTCTTT. Translating it yields CASSDQEVGWVGKAFF.